These T cell receptor beta chains were read from a single sample in a study of T-cell memory formation after mild COVID-19. MiXCR, run by TCRdb on the 5' RACE reads, gives a single entry per CDR3 protein. The table records fewer than 400,000 distinct CDR3 sequences, under 15% of them present only once. Sequences were obtained from PBMCs or a T cell subset sorted from them (not recorded which). The receptors stem from a man between 18 and 35 years old who had mild COVID-19 (a few samples of this study predate the infection). Cell type and time point are not known. Both conserved end residues are part of each CDR3. D genes are given only for firm matches. Not all rows give a size; the values are once, few, many and, for expanded clones, a class.

TRBV7-2	TRBJ2-2	TRBD2	many	15	TGTGCCAGCAGCTTTGGACTAGCGGAAACCGGGGAGCTGTTTTTT	CASSFGLAETGELFF
TRBV7-9	TRBJ2-1	TRBD2	few	17	TGTGCCAGCAGTGACCCCTACCTAGCGGGGGGGAGGAATGAGCAGTTCTTC	CASSDPYLAGGRNEQFF
TRBV12-3/TRBV12-4	TRBJ2-7	.	.	17	TGTGCCAGCAGCTCGAGCCGGTGGCTTCACCTATCGGGCGAGCAGTACTTC	CASSSSRWLHLSGEQYF
TRBV20-1	TRBJ1-4	.	.	14	TGCAGTGCTAGAGATCAACCGGCCGAGGAAAAACTGTTTTTT	CSARDQPAEEKLFF
TRBV27	TRBJ2-7	.	.	16	TGTGCCAGCAGGTCCCCCTTCCCGGGGGCGAATGGCGAGCAGTACTTC	CASRSPFPGANGEQYF
TRBV5-1	TRBJ1-1	.	.	14	TGCGCCAGCAGCGGCCCCGGGGGGGGCGCTGAAGCTTTCTTT	CASSGPGGGAEAFF
TRBV7-9	TRBJ1-5	.	.	13	TGTGCCAGCAGCTTTGCAGACAATCAGCCCCAGCATTTT	CASSFADNQPQHF
TRBV6-2/TRBV6-3	TRBJ2-3	TRBD2	.	14	TGTGCCAGCACCCGTCTGGGGGGGACAGATACGCAGTATTTT	CASTRLGGTDTQYF
TRBV29-1	TRBJ2-7	.	.	14	TGCAGCGTTGAAGGGAAGCACGGATCCTACGAGCAGTACTTC	CSVEGKHGSYEQYF
TRBV28	TRBJ2-7	.	.	13	TGTGCCAGCAGTTTGTCTCCAAGTAGAGAGCAGTACTTC	CASSLSPSREQYF
TRBV7-2	TRBJ1-3	.	.	13	TGTGCCAGCAGCTTAGGGGAGCGGAACACCATATATTTT	CASSLGERNTIYF
TRBV29-1	TRBJ2-1	.	few	15	TGCAGCGTAGCCCCACAAGATTACCGAGGCAATGAGCAGTTCTTC	CSVAPQDYRGNEQFF
TRBV12-3/TRBV12-4	TRBJ2-3	TRBD1	many	14	TGTGCCAGCACCGGAACAGGGGGTACAGATACGCAGTATTTT	CASTGTGGTDTQYF
TRBV7-2	TRBJ2-1	TRBD2	.	14	TGTGCCAGCAGCTCTCGGGAGGTAGGCGATGAGCAGTTCTTC	CASSSREVGDEQFF
TRBV4-1	TRBJ2-6	.	.	16	TGCGCCAGCAGCCAGATGAGGGGGTCTGGGGCCAACGTCCTGACTTTC	CASSQMRGSGANVLTF
TRBV10-3	TRBJ2-5	TRBD2	.	13	TGTGCCACGGGGCTAGCGGGGGGAGAGACCCAGTACTTC	CATGLAGGETQYF
TRBV11-2	TRBJ1-6	TRBD1	many	14	TGTGCCAGCAGCTCATCCGGGACAGATTCACCCCTCCACTTT	CASSSSGTDSPLHF
TRBV30	TRBJ1-5	TRBD1	few	15	TGTGCCTGGAGCTCATCGGGACAGGGACGCCAGCCCCAGCATTTT	CAWSSSGQGRQPQHF
TRBV5-1	TRBJ2-1	.	many	13	TGCGCCAGCAGCTTAAACAGGGTCAATGAGCAGTTCTTC	CASSLNRVNEQFF
TRBV2	TRBJ1-5	.	.	16	TGTGCCAGCAGTGAAGGGTGGGACCCCCGCAATCAGCCCCAGCATTTT	CASSEGWDPRNQPQHF
TRBV5-1	TRBJ2-3	.	few	14	TGCGCCAGCAGCTCCCAACTAGCCGCAGATACGCAGTATTTT	CASSSQLAADTQYF
TRBV19	TRBJ2-7	TRBD1	few	15	TGTGCCAGTCGAAGGGGGCGCGAGAAGGCCTACGAGCAGTACTTC	CASRRGREKAYEQYF
TRBV6-6	TRBJ1-2	TRBD1	.	17	TGTGCCAGCAGTAACCACCAGTTCGGGACAGCCTTTAAAGGCTACACCTTC	CASSNHQFGTAFKGYTF
TRBV7-8	TRBJ2-1	TRBD2	.	16	TGTGCCAGCAGCCAGCCCGGACTAGCGGGAGACAATGAGCAGTTCTTC	CASSQPGLAGDNEQFF
TRBV5-1	TRBJ2-7	.	few	12	TGCGCCAGCAGCTCAGCTGGCCACGAGCAGTACTTC	CASSSAGHEQYF
TRBV20-1	TRBJ2-7	.	once	12	TGCAGTGCTAGCCCCAGGGTCTACGAGCAGTACTTC	CSASPRVYEQYF
TRBV4-2	TRBJ2-5	.	few	14	TGTGCCAGCAGCCACCTCAAGGGGGGGGAGACCCAGTACTTC	CASSHLKGGETQYF
TRBV7-2	TRBJ2-4	TRBD1	many	16	TGTGCCAGCAGCCCCCGACAGGGTCTAGCCAAAAACATTCAGTACTTC	CASSPRQGLAKNIQYF
TRBV14	TRBJ1-1	.	.	16	TGTGCCAGCAGCCGGCTAGGACCACAGGGAAATTACCAAGCTTTCTTT	CASSRLGPQGNYQAFF
TRBV5-1	TRBJ2-1	.	many	15	TGCGCCAGCAGCTTGGAAGGCGAATCCTACAATGAGCAGTTCTTC	CASSLEGESYNEQFF
TRBV19	TRBJ2-3	TRBD1	few	16	TGTGCCAGGGACTCTCCCCGGGACAGGGAGGCAGATACGCAGTATTTT	CARDSPRDREADTQYF
TRBV20-1	TRBJ2-1	TRBD2	.	12	TGCAGTGCTAGTCCTAGCGGCAATGAGCAGTTCTTC	CSASPSGNEQFF
TRBV5-1	TRBJ1-1	.	.	14	TGCGCCAGCAGCCGCGATAACCCGAACACTGAAGCTTTCTTT	CASSRDNPNTEAFF
TRBV20-1	TRBJ2-1	TRBD2	few	17	TGCAGTGCTAGACCGGTGGGACTAGCGGTTTCCTACAATGAGCAGTTCTTC	CSARPVGLAVSYNEQFF
TRBV24-1	TRBJ1-2	.	few	12	TGTGCCACCAGTGATGGGTCCTATGGCTACACCTTC	CATSDGSYGYTF
TRBV24-1	TRBJ1-5	.	once	12	TGTGCCACCAGTGACCCAAGTGGGACCCAGCATTTT	CATSDPSGTQHF
TRBV5-1	TRBJ2-6	.	.	15	TGCGCCAGCAGCCCGAGCCCGGGCGGGGCCAACGTCCTGACTTTC	CASSPSPGGANVLTF
TRBV7-2	TRBJ2-1	.	few	16	TGTGCCAGCAGCTTAGTTCGAGCTCCGGGCTACAATGAGCAGTTCTTC	CASSLVRAPGYNEQFF
TRBV27	TRBJ2-1	.	few	11	TGTGCCAGCAGTTTTGATGATGAGCAGTTCTTC	CASSFDDEQFF
TRBV6-2/TRBV6-3	TRBJ2-3	TRBD2	once	17	TGTGCCAGCAGCGAGGCGGGGGGAACTGTGGGCACAGATACGCAGTATTTT	CASSEAGGTVGTDTQYF
TRBV7-9	TRBJ1-2	.	few	14	TGTGCCAGCAGCTTAGCCGGGGTGGGCTATGGCTACACCTTC	CASSLAGVGYGYTF
TRBV4-2	TRBJ2-3	.	few	14	TGTGCCAGCAGCCAAGGAGGACCGGGGGATACGCAGTATTTT	CASSQGGPGDTQYF
TRBV4-1	TRBJ1-2	.	few	15	TGCGCCAGCAGCCCCCGACAGTCTACCGACTATGGCTACACCTTC	CASSPRQSTDYGYTF
TRBV18	TRBJ2-5	.	few	14	TGTGCCAGCTCACCACTGACGATGGAAGAGACCCAGTACTTC	CASSPLTMEETQYF
TRBV6-2/TRBV6-3	TRBJ1-2	TRBD1	.	12	TGTGCCAGCAGAGGACAGGGGGCTGGCTACACCTTC	CASRGQGAGYTF
TRBV12-3/TRBV12-4	TRBJ2-7	TRBD2	many	12	TGTGCCAGCAGTTTACTAGCGGGGGGGCTGTACTTC	CASSLLAGGLYF
TRBV6-1	TRBJ2-1	.	.	16	TGTGCCAGCAGTGGAAACCGAAGGGGCTCCTACAATGAGCAGTTCTTC	CASSGNRRGSYNEQFF
TRBV11-2	TRBJ2-7	.	.	14	TGTGCCAGCAGTCGGGGGTTTAGCTCCTACGAGCAGTACTTC	CASSRGFSSYEQYF